A single sample is the source of the 27 T cell receptor beta chains below, sequenced in a study of blood T cell repertoires in COVID-19. Generated by immunoSEQ multiplex PCR, the TCRdb table keeps only in-frame clones and is missing some. The data show just over 350,000 clones, with 75% to 90% seen just once and under 8.5% held by the top ten. Sequenced: peripheral blood. Receptors were obtained from a woman in her sixties with COVID-19, enrolled during active disease.

The rearrangement joins TRBV18 to TRBJ1-1; D possibly corresponds to TRBD1 (6 bases). The CDR3 sequence is 14 residues long. Per the germline V gene, CDR1 is KGHSH and CDR2 is LQKENI. The ends were cut back, 5 bases at V and 2 bases at J, with 12 bases in the middle. In DNA form, the CDR3 reads TGTGCCAGCTCATCGACAGGTACCAACACTGAAGCTTTCTTT. Residues: CASSSTGTNTEAFF.

This clone was counted a single time. The chain recombines TRBV18 with TRBJ2-2, with 8 nucleotides matching TRBD2. The CDR3 has 16 amino acids. CDR1 KGHSH and CDR2 LQKENI come from the germline V gene. V lost 1 base and J lost 4; bases outside the gene matches: 5. CDR3 in DNA: TGTGCCAGCTCACCACTGACGCTAGCGGGCACCGGGGAGCTGTTTTTT. As protein: CASSPLTLAGTGELFF.

CDR3 loop: CASSLGQGGDLAKNIQYF. CDR3 DNA sequence: TGTGCCAGCAGCTTGGGACAGGGCGGGGACTTAGCCAAAAACATTCAGTACTTC. This chain uses TRBV11-2 with TRBJ2-4; TRBD1 matches at 9 bases. The CDR3 contains 18 residues. Trimming took 3 bases from V and 0 from J; bases not matched to a gene: 9. Germline V gene data show CDR1 as SGHAT and CDR2 as FQNNGV.

V usage is TRBV3-1 (or the pseudogene TRBV3-2) and J usage is TRBJ2-2; 8 positions match TRBD2. Looked up from germline, CDR1 is LGHDT and CDR2 is YNNKEL (reference sequence). V trimming: 10 bases; J trimming: 3 bases; junction bases outside the gene matches: 7. The CDR3 is 14 residues long. This chain's CDR3 is CATQGTRYTGELFF. CDR3 nucleotide sequence: TGTGCCACCCAAGGGACTAGATACACCGGGGAGCTGTTTTTT.

This chain links TRBV6-5 with TRBJ2-2; no firm D call. Germline-derived CDR1 and CDR2 are MNHEY and SVGAGI. V lost 0 bases to trimming and J lost 5 bases, with 7 bases between them. The CDR3 has 14 amino acids. The CDR3 sequence is CASSYSSRTGELFF. CDR3 DNA: TGTGCCAGCAGTTACTCTTCCCGGACCGGGGAGCTGTTTTTT.

The chain is built from TRBV7-3 and TRBJ2-1, with D perhaps matching TRBD1 (5 bases). Per germline, CDR1 SGHTA and CDR2 FQGTGA. V lost 2 bases and J lost 2, with 10 bases in between. The CDR3 has 15 amino acids. The DNA for the CDR3 is TGTGCCAGCAGCTTATGGGGCAGTACCTACAATGAGCAGTTCTTC. Translating it yields CASSLWGSTYNEQFF.

The genes are TRBV25-1 and TRBJ2-4, with D maybe TRBD1 (5 bases). Trimming took 5 bases from V and 0 from J, leaving 14 bases between them. CDR1 and CDR2 from the germline V gene are MGHDK and SYGVNS. The CDR3 loop spans 16 amino acids. The CDR3 spells CASSPTEPLAKNIQYF. The CDR3 coding sequence is TGTGCCAGCAGTCCGACAGAACCATTAGCCAAAAACATTCAGTACTTC.

CDR3 amino acids: CSALGGTGANVLTF. CDR3 nucleotide sequence: TGCAGCGCCCTCGGGGGGACCGGGGCCAACGTCCTGACTTTC. This chain connects TRBV29-1 to TRBJ2-6, with 7 bases matching TRBD2. Germline trimming cut 7 bases from V and 4 bases from J; bases unmatched to any gene: 7. Germline CDR1 and CDR2: SQVTM and ANQGSEA. This CDR3 is built from 14 residues.

The gene calls are TRBV7-8 and TRBJ2-1; 12 bases align to TRBD2. The V segment lost 3 bases and the J segment 6 bases; nucleotides outside the gene matches: 3. This CDR3 is built from 15 residues. Germline V gene data show CDR1 as SGHVS and CDR2 as FQNEAQ. The chain's CDR3 is CASSFTSGGRNEQFF. As DNA, the CDR3 is TGTGCCAGCAGCTTTACTAGCGGGGGGCGCAATGAGCAGTTCTTC. Full variable domain (outside the CDR3, taken from reference TRBV7-8 and TRBJ2-1): GAGVSQSPRYKVAKRGQDVALRCDPISGHVSLFWYQQALGQGPEFLTYFQNEAQLDKSGLPSDRFFAERPEGSVSTLKIQRTQQEDSAVYLCASSFTSGGRNEQFFGPGTRLTVL.

V is TRBV5-4 and J is TRBJ2-6; no definite D call. The germline V gene encodes CDR1 SGHNT and CDR2 YYREEE (reference sequence). The CDR3 is 15 residues long. V lost 6 bases and J lost 4, with 14 bases in between. CDR3 bases: TGTGCCAGCAACTCCCTTATCACGGGGGCCAACGTCCTGACTTTC. Protein sequence: CASNSLITGANVLTF.

The chain uses TRBV5-6 and TRBJ1-4; D uncertain. V lost 0 bases to trimming and J lost 5 bases, with 5 bases between them. This CDR3 region has 13 residues. CDR1 and CDR2 (germline): SGHDT, YYEEEE. As DNA, the CDR3 is TGTGCCAGCAGCTTGGGGGAGAATGAAAAACTGTTTTTT. As protein: CASSLGENEKLFF.

The genes are TRBV6-4 and TRBJ1-6, with 10 bases that match TRBD1. The germline gives CDR1 MRHNA, CDR2 SNTAGT. The CDR3 totals 16 residues. V was clipped by 2 bases and J by 12 bases; unmatched bases: 10. CDR3 nucleotide sequence: TGTGCCAGCAGTGACCAACCGGGACAGGGGACTTTACCCCTCCACTTT. Amino acid sequence: CASSDQPGQGTLPLHF.

V is TRBV12-5 and J is TRBJ1-6, with 10 bases identical to TRBD1. Germline CDR1 is LGHNT and CDR2 is FRNRAP. Losses at the gene ends were 4 bases for V and 12 bases for J; bases not matched to a gene: 6. CDR3 length: 14 residues. CDR3 protein: CASGSGQGIVPLHF. DNA of the CDR3: TGTGCTAGTGGTTCGGGACAGGGGATTGTACCCCTCCACTTT.

This clone was seen a single time. Additional DNA sequences in this sample encode the identical CDR3. The rearrangement links TRBV5-1 to TRBJ1-5; D possibly corresponds to TRBD1 (5 bases). V shed 0 bases and J shed 5 bases, with 9 bases lying between them. CDR1 is SGHRS, CDR2 YFSETQ, per germline. The CDR3 loop spans 14 amino acids. CDR3 sequence: CASSLATGDQPQHF. CDR3 nucleotide sequence: TGCGCCAGCAGCTTGGCCACGGGGGATCAGCCCCAGCATTTT.

This clone was picked up one time. This chain joins TRBV9 and TRBJ2-7, with D possibly matching TRBD2 (5 bases). The CDR3 sequence is 12 residues long. V dropped 0 bases and J dropped 5 bases, with 6 bases sitting between them. Germline V gene data show CDR1 as SGDLS and CDR2 as YYNGEE. CDR3 sequence reads: CASSVDSDEQYF. The CDR3 coding sequence is TGTGCCAGCAGCGTAGATAGCGACGAGCAGTACTTC.

The V call is TRBV6-2 or TRBV6-3, the J call TRBJ2-6, with D perhaps matching TRBD2 (5 bases). CDR3 size: 15 residues. Trimming left V 2 bases short and J 4 bases short, with 9 bases between. The germline V gene encodes CDR1 MNHEY and CDR2 SVGEGT. CDR3 sequence: CASSYRGEGANVLTF. The CDR3 DNA sequence: TGTGCCAGCAGTTACCGGGGTGAGGGGGCCAACGTCCTGACTTTC.

The V call is TRBV12-3 or TRBV12-4, the J call TRBJ1-1; 8 positions agree with TRBD1. The ends lost 7 bases at V and 11 bases at J; junction bases unmatched: 12. The CDR3 spans 13 residues. In nucleotides, the CDR3 is TGTGCCAGCAAACTCGGACAGGGCGCTATGGCTTTCTTT. Translation gives CASKLGQGAMAFF.

The sample holds many counts of this clone. The V and J genes are TRBV13 and TRBJ2-2; possibly TRBD1 for D (5 bases). Looked up from germline, CDR1 is PRHDT and CDR2 is FYEKMQ (reference sequence). The ends were cut back, 6 bases at V and 6 bases at J, with 14 bases in the middle. This CDR3 has 14 residues. CDR3 sequence (DNA): TGTGCCAGCAGATGGAAGGGGTTGGCCGGGGAGCTGTTTTTT. This codes for CASRWKGLAGELFF.

The chain has TRBV5-1 and TRBJ2-5, with D perhaps matching TRBD1 (5 bases). The germline V gene has CDR1 SGHRS and CDR2 YFSETQ. The ends were cut back, 0 bases at V and 1 base at J, with 13 bases in the middle. This CDR3 has 16 amino acids. The CDR3 DNA follows: TGCGCCAGCAGCTTGGGATACAGCCAGGGCCAAGAGACCCAGTACTTC. Translation: CASSLGYSQGQETQYF. The full variable domain, rest sourced from reference TRBV5-1 and TRBJ2-5, is KAGVTQTPRYLIKTRGQQVTLSCSPISGHRSVSWYQQTPGQGLQFLFEYFSETQRNKGNFPGRFSGRQFSNSRSEMNVSTLELGDSALYLCASSLGYSQGQETQYFGPGTRLLVL.

The CDR3 region is CASSPPGGEKLFF. DNA of the CDR3: TGTGCCAGCAGCCCCCCCGGGGGTGAAAAACTGTTTTTT. The chain couples TRBV3-1 (or the pseudogene TRBV3-2) to TRBJ1-4; tentatively, D is TRBD1 (5 bases). CDR1 is LGHDT and CDR2 is YNNKEL in the germline V gene (reference sequence). The CDR3 has 13 residues. V was clipped by 4 bases and J by 7 bases, with 10 bases between them.

V is TRBV29-1 and J is TRBJ1-2, with D uncertain. V shed 7 bases and J shed 8 bases, with 14 bases lying between them. Germline V CDR1 and CDR2: SQVTM, ANQGSEA. This CDR3 is built from 11 residues. The CDR3 DNA is TGCAGCGCTGGACTTCTGGGGGGCTACACCTTC. Protein: CSAGLLGGYTF.

This chain uses TRBV6-1 with TRBJ1-2; 9 bases are shared with TRBD1. CDR1 is MNHNS and CDR2 is SASEGT in the germline V gene. V dropped 6 bases and J dropped 8; count of bases not matched to a gene: 4. The CDR3 has 12 amino acids. CDR3 sequence (DNA): TGTGCCAGCAGCGGACAGGGGAAAGGCTACACCTTC. This sequence encodes CASSGQGKGYTF.

This clone has just a few counts. The chain recombines TRBV19 with TRBJ2-2, with D hard to call. The V end was cut by 6 bases, the J end by 5 bases, with 13 bases between. The germline gives CDR1 LNHDA, CDR2 SQIVND (reference sequence). The CDR3 spans 14 residues. The CDR3 nucleotides read TGTGCCAGTAGCTACCCTGGAGCTACCGGGGAGCTGTTTTTT. It codes for CASSYPGATGELFF. The whole variable domain, remainder taken from reference TRBV19 and TRBJ2-2, is DGGITQSPKYLFRKEGQNVTLSCEQNLNHDAMYWYRQDPGQGLRLIYYSQIVNDFQKGDIAEGYSVSREKKESFPLTVTSAQKNPTAFYLCASSYPGATGELFFGEGSRLTVL.

V usage is TRBV28 and J usage is TRBJ1-5, with D unresolved. This CDR3 spans 17 amino acids. CDR1 MDHEN and CDR2 SYDVKM come from the germline V gene. Between the trimmed V and J ends, which lost 5 bases and 3 bases, there was a span of 20 bases. Written as DNA, the CDR3 is TGTGCCAGCAGTCCCCTAGTGGTGAGAGCCTTCAATCAGCCCCAGCATTTT. Translated, it gives CASSPLVVRAFNQPQHF.

V gene TRBV2 combines with J gene TRBJ2-3; D gene unclear. The CDR3 covers 15 residues. Trimming pared 3 bases from V and 0 bases from J, leaving 10 bases between. In germline, CDR1 is SNHLY, CDR2 FYNNEI. The CDR3 spells CASSESLPSTDTQYF. DNA of the CDR3: TGTGCCAGCAGTGAGTCCCTCCCCAGCACAGATACGCAGTATTTT. The full variable domain, completed using reference TRBV2 and TRBJ2-3, is EPEVTQTPSHQVTQMGQEVILRCVPISNHLYFYWYRQILGQKVEFLVSFYNNEISEKSEIFDDQFSVERPDGSNFTLKIRSTKLEDSAMYFCASSESLPSTDTQYFGPGTRLTVL.

The CDR3 DNA is TGTGCCAGCAGCCTCGGACAGGGCGGAAACACCATATATTTT. Encoded protein: CASSLGQGGNTIYF. The chain couples TRBV6-6 to TRBJ1-3; TRBD1 matches 8 bases. Germline V gene data show CDR1 as MNHNY and CDR2 as SVGAGI (reference sequence). CDR3 length equals 14 residues. V gave up 6 bases and J gave up 4 bases; unmatched junction bases: 5.

The chain employs TRBV7-8 and TRBJ1-2, with a tentative D call TRBD1 (5 bases). This CDR3 contains 14 residues. The germline V gene has CDR1 SGHVS and CDR2 FQNEAQ. With 1 base removed from V and 4 bases from J, the gap between germline ends came to 10 bases. As DNA, the CDR3 is TGTGCCAGCAGCTTAGGGGGGGGAAGCTATGGCTACACCTTC. This codes for CASSLGGGSYGYTF. Complete variable domain (other parts from reference TRBV7-8 and TRBJ1-2): GAGVSQSPRYKVAKRGQDVALRCDPISGHVSLFWYQQALGQGPEFLTYFQNEAQLDKSGLPSDRFFAERPEGSVSTLKIQRTQQEDSAVYLCASSLGGGSYGYTFGSGTRLTVV.